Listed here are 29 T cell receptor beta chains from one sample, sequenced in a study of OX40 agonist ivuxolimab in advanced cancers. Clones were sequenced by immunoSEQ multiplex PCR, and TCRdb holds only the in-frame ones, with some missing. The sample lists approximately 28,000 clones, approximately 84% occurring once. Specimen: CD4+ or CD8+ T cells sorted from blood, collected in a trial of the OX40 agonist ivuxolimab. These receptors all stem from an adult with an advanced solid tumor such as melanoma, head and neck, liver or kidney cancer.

CDR3 region: CASSLTASGRTTDTQYF. CDR3 DNA: TGTGCCAGCAGCTTAACGGCTAGCGGGAGGACCACAGATACGCAGTATTTT. The chain carries TRBV11-2 and TRBJ2-3; TRBD2 matches 11 bases. CDR1 SGHAT and CDR2 FQNNGV come from the germline V gene. V shed 2 bases, J shed 2 bases, and the junction held 6 bases outside the gene matches. The CDR3 spans 17 residues.

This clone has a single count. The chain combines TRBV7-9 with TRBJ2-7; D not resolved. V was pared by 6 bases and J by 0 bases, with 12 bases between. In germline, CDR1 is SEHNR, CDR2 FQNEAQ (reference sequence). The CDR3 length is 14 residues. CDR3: CASSAAASSYEQYF. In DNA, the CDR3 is TGTGCCAGCAGTGCGGCGGCCTCCTCCTACGAGCAGTACTTC.

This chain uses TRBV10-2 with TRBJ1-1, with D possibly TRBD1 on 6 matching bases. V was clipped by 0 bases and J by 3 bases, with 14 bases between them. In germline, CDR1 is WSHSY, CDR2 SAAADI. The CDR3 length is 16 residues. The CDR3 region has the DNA TGCGCCAGCAGTGAGTCGGGACATTGGGGGGACACTGAAGCTTTCTTT. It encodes CASSESGHWGDTEAFF.

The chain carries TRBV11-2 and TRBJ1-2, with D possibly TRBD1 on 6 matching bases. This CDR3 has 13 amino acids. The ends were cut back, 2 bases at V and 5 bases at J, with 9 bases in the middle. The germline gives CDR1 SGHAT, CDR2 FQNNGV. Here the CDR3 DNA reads TGTGCCAGCAGCTTAAGAACAGGGTATGGCTACACCTTC. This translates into CASSLRTGYGYTF.

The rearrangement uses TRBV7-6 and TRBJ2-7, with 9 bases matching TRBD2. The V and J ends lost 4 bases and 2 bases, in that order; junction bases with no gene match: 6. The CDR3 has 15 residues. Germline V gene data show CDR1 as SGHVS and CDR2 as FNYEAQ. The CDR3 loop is CASSSLAGGTYEQYF. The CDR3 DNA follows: TGTGCCAGCAGCTCCTTGGCGGGGGGGACCTACGAGCAGTACTTC.

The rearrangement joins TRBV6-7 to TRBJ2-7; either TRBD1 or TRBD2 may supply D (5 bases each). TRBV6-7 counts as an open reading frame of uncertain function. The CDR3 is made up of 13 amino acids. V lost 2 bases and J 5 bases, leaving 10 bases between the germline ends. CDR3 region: CASSYPEGHEQYF. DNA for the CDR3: TGTGCCAGCAGTTACCCCGAGGGGCACGAGCAGTACTTC.

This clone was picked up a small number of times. The DNA for the CDR3 is TGTGCCAGCAGCTGGGACGACGACTATGGCTACACCTTC. Its translation is CASSWDDDYGYTF. The chain has TRBV5-4 and TRBJ1-2; possible D gene TRBD1, 5 bases. Per the germline V gene, CDR1 is SGHNT and CDR2 is YYREEE (reference sequence). V was shortened by 3 bases and J by 3 bases, with 9 bases between the two germline ends. The CDR3 consists of 13 residues.

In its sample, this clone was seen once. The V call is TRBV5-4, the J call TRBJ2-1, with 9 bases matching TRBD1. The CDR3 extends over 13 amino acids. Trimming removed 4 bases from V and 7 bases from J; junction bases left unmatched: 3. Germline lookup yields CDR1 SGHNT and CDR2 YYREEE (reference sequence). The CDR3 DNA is TGTGCCAGCAGCGAAGGACAGGGGAATGAGCAGTTCTTC. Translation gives CASSEGQGNEQFF.

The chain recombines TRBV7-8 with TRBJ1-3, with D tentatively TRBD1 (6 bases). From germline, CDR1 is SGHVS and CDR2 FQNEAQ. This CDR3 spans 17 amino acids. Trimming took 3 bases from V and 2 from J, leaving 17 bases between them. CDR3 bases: TGTGCCAGCAGCTTCTCACCGGGACAACGAGCTGGAAACACCATATATTTT. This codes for CASSFSPGQRAGNTIYF.

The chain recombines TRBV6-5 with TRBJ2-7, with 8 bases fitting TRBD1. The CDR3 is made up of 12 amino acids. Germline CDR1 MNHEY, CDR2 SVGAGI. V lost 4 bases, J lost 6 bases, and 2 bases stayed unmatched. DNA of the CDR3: TGTGCCAGCAGTTTGGACAGGGCCGAGCAGTACTTC. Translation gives CASSLDRAEQYF.

Here the CDR3 reads CAWSVQDRGEKLFF. The CDR3 DNA sequence: TGTGCCTGGAGTGTACAGGATAGGGGTGAAAAACTGTTTTTT. The chain employs TRBV30 and TRBJ1-4; D might be TRBD1 (5 bases). The V gene's germline CDR1 is GTSNPN and CDR2 SVGIG (reference sequence). Trimming stripped 0 bases from V and 7 bases from J, with 12 bases between. The CDR3 sequence is 14 residues long. Supplemented by reference TRBV30 and TRBJ1-4, the full variable domain reads SQTIHQWPATLVQPVGSPLSLECTVEGTSNPNLYWYRQAAGRGLQLLFYSVGIGQISSEVPQNLSASRPQDRQFILSSKKLLLSDSGFYLCAWSVQDRGEKLFFGSGTQLSVL.

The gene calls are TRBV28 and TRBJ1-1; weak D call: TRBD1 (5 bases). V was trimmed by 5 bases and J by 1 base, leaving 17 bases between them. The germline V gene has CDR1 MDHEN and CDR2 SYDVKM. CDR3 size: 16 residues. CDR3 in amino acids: CASSLSGQNRNTEAFF. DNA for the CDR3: TGTGCCAGCAGTCTATCCGGACAAAACAGGAACACTGAAGCTTTCTTT.

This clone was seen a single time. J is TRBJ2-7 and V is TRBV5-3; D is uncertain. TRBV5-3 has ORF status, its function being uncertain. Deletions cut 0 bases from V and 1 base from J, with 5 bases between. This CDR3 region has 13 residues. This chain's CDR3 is CARSLAESYEQYF. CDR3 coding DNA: TGTGCCAGAAGCTTGGCTGAGTCCTACGAGCAGTACTTC.

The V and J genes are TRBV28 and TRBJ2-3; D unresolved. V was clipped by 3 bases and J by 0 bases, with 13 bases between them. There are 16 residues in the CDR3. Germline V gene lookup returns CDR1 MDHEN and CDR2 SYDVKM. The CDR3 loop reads CASSFLDTSSTDTQYF. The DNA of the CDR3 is TGTGCCAGCAGTTTTCTCGACACCTCTAGCACAGATACGCAGTATTTT.

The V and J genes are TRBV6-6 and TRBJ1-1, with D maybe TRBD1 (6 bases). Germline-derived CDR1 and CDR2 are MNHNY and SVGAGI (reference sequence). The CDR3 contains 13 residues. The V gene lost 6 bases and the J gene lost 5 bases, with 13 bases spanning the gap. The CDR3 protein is CASSSGTITEAFF. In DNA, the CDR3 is TGTGCCAGCAGCTCCGGGACAATAACTGAAGCTTTCTTT.

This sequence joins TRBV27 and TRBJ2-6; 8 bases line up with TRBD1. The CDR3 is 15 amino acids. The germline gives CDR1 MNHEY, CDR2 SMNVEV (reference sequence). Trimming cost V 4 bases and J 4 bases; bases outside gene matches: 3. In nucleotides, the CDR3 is TGTGCCAGCAGTTCGACAGGGGACGGGGCCAACGTCCTGACTTTC. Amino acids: CASSSTGDGANVLTF.

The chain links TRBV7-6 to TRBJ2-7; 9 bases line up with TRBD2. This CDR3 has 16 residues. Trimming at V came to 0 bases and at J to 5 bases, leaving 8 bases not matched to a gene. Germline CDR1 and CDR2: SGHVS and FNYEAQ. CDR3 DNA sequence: TGTGCCAGCAGCTTAGCCATAGCGGGAGTGGGCGACGAGCAGTACTTC. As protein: CASSLAIAGVGDEQYF.

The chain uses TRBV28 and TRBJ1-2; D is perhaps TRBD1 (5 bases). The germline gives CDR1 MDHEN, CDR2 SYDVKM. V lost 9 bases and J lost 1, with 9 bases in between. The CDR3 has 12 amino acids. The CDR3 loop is CASLGDNYGYTF. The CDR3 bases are TGTGCCAGTTTAGGGGATAACTATGGCTACACCTTC.

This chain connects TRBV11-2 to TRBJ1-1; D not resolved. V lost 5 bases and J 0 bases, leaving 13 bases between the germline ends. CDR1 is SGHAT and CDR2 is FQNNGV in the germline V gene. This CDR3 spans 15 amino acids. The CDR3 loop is CASSPGYNMNTEAFF. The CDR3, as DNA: TGTGCCAGCAGCCCCGGGTATAACATGAACACTGAAGCTTTCTTT.

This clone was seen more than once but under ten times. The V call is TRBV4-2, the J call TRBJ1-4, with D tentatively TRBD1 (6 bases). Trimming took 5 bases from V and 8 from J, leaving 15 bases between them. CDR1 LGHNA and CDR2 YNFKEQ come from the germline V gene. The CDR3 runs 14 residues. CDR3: CASSSGQGNEKLFF. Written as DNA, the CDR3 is TGTGCCAGCAGCTCGGGTCAGGGGAACGAAAAACTGTTTTTT.

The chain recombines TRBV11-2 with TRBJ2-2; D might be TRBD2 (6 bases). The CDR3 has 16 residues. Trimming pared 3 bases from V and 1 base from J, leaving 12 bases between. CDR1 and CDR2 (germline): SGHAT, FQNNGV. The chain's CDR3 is CASSFPRGGNTGELFF. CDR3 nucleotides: TGTGCCAGCAGCTTTCCACGGGGAGGGAACACCGGGGAGCTGTTTTTT.

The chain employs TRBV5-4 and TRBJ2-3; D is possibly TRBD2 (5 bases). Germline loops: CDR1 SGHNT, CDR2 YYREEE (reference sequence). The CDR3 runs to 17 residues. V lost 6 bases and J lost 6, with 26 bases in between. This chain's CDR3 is CASTLRVGGPQGDTQYF. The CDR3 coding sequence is TGTGCCAGCACCCTCAGAGTAGGCGGGCCGCAAGGGGATACGCAGTATTTT.

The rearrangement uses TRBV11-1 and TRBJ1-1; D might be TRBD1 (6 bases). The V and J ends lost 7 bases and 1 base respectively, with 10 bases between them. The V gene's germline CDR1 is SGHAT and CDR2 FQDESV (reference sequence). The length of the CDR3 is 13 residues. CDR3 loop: CASNARGNTEAFF. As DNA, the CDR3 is TGTGCCAGCAACGCCAGGGGGAACACTGAAGCTTTCTTT.

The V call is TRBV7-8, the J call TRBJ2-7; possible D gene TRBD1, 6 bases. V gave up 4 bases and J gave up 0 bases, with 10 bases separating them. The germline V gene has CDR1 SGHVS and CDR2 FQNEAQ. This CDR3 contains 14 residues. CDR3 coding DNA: TGTGCCAGCAGCTCCTGGACAGCCTCCTACGAGCAGTACTTC. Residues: CASSSWTASYEQYF.

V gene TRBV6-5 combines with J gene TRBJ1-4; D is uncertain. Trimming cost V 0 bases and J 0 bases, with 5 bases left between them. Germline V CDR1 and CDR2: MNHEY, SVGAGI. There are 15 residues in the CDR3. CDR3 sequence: CASSYSETTNEKLFF. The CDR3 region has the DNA TGTGCCAGCAGTTACTCAGAAACAACTAATGAAAAACTGTTTTTT.

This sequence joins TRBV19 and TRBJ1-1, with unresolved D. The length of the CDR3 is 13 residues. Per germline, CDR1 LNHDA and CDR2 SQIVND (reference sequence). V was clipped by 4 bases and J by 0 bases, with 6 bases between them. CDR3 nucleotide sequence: TGTGCCAGTAGTAAGGCCTTGAACACTGAAGCTTTCTTT. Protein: CASSKALNTEAFF.

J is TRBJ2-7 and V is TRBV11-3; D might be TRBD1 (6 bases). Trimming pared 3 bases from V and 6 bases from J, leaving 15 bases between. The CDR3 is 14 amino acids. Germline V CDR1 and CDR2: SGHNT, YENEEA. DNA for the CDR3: TGTGCCAGCAGCTTCCCAGGGGCCGGCGGCGAGCAGTACTTC. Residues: CASSFPGAGGEQYF.

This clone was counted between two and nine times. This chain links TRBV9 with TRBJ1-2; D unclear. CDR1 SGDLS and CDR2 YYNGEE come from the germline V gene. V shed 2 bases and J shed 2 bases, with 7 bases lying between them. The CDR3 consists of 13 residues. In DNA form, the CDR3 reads TGTGCCAGCAGCGTCAAACAGAACTATGGCTACACCTTC. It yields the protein CASSVKQNYGYTF.

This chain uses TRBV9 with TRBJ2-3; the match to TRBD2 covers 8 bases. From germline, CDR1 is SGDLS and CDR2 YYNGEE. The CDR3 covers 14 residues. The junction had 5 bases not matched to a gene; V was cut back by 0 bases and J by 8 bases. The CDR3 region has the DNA TGTGCCAGCAGCGTAGCGGGAGGGTCGGCTACGCAGTATTTT. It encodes CASSVAGGSATQYF. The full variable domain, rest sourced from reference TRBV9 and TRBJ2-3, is DSGVTQTPKHLITATGQRVTLRCSPRSGDLSVYWYQQSLDQGLQFLIQYYNGEERAKGNILERFSAQQFPDLHSELNLSSLELGDSALYFCASSVAGGSATQYFGPGTRLTVL.